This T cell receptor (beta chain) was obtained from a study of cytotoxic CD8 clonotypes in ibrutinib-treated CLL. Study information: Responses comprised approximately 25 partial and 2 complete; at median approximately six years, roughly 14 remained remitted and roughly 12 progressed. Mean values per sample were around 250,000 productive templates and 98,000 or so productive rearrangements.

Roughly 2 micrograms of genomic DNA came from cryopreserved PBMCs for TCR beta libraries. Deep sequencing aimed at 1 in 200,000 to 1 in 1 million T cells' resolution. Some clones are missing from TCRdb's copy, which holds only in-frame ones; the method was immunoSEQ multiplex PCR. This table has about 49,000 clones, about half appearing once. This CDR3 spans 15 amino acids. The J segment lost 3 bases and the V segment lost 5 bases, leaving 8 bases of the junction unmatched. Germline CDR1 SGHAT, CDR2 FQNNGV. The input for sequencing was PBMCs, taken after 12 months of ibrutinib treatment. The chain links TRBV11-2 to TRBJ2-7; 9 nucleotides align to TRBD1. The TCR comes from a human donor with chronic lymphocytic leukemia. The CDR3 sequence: CASSPRQGVNYEQYF. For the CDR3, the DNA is TGTGCCAGCAGCCCCAGACAGGGGGTGAACTACGAGCAGTACTTC.